These 17 T cell receptor beta chains originate from one sample sequenced in a study of T cells in localized non-small cell lung cancer. TCRdb's copy holds only in-frame clones and misses some; the assay was immunoSEQ multiplex PCR. Among around 15,000 clones listed, about 89% were seen once. Sequences were derived from peripheral blood mononuclear cells, sampled before any cancer treatment. These receptors all stem from a male donor at least 60 years old with stage II lung adenocarcinoma.

The genes are TRBV5-1 and TRBJ2-2, with a tentative D call TRBD1 (6 bases). Germline CDR1 reads SGHRS; CDR2 reads YFSETQ. The CDR3 length is 14 residues. V gave up 7 bases and J gave up 2 bases, with 12 bases separating them. This chain's CDR3 is CASAGTLNTGELFF. The CDR3 DNA sequence: TGCGCCAGCGCCGGGACACTTAACACCGGGGAGCTGTTTTTT.

The V and J genes are TRBV5-6 and TRBJ1-3; no reliable D call. Germline loops: CDR1 SGHDT, CDR2 YYEEEE. The germline V and J ends were trimmed by 4 bases and 4 bases, with 9 bases remaining between them. The CDR3 is made up of 13 amino acids. CDR3 nucleotides: TGTGCCAGCAGCCTCGCGTCGGGAAACACCATATATTTT. Its translation: CASSLASGNTIYF.

The chain uses TRBV7-8 and TRBJ2-2, with D possibly being TRBD1 (6 bases). The CDR3 contains 15 residues. Germline loops: CDR1 SGHVS, CDR2 FQNEAQ. Trimming cost V 1 base and J 3 bases, with 9 bases left between them. The CDR3 protein is CASSLGQAYTGELFF. The CDR3 DNA follows: TGTGCCAGCAGCTTAGGACAGGCGTACACCGGGGAGCTGTTTTTT.

The chain links TRBV5-4 to TRBJ2-7; TRBD1 aligns across 8 bases. The CDR3 has 15 residues. Looked up from germline, CDR1 is SGHNT and CDR2 is YYREEE (reference sequence). The J segment lost 0 bases and the V segment lost 4 bases, leaving 6 bases of the junction unmatched. CDR3 sequence reads: CASSPRTGPSYEQYF. For the CDR3, the DNA is TGTGCCAGCAGCCCCAGGACAGGGCCCTCCTACGAGCAGTACTTC. Supplemented by reference TRBV5-4 and TRBJ2-7, the full variable domain reads ETGVTQSPTHLIKTRGQQVTLRCSSQSGHNTVSWYQQALGQGPQFIFQYYREEENGRGNFPPRFSGLQFPNYSSELNVNALELDDSALYLCASSPRTGPSYEQYFGPGTRLTVT.

V and J are TRBV5-4 and TRBJ2-3; D unresolved. Trimming stripped 3 bases from V and 0 bases from J, with 11 bases between. Germline V gene data show CDR1 as SGHNT and CDR2 as YYREEE (reference sequence). The CDR3 has 15 amino acids. The DNA of the CDR3 is TGTGCCAGCAGCTCCCTGGGGTTGAGCACAGATACGCAGTATTTT. It specifies CASSSLGLSTDTQYF.

This chain joins TRBV19 and TRBJ2-2; D is undetermined. Trimming cost V 3 bases and J 3 bases, with 5 bases left between them. CDR3 size: 13 residues. CDR1 LNHDA and CDR2 SQIVND come from the germline V gene (reference sequence). The CDR3 DNA reads TGTGCCAGTAGTATTGGGGACACCGGGGAGCTGTTTTTT. Protein sequence: CASSIGDTGELFF.

The rearrangement links TRBV5-1 to TRBJ2-7, with 9 bases matching TRBD2. This CDR3 has 14 amino acids. The germline gives CDR1 SGHRS, CDR2 YFSETQ. The ends lost 4 bases at V and 0 bases at J; junction bases unmatched: 2. CDR3 amino acids: CASSLTSGSYEQYF. The CDR3 DNA sequence: TGCGCCAGCAGCCTGACTAGCGGCTCCTACGAGCAGTACTTC.

The chain links TRBV7-8 to TRBJ1-3; D remains ambiguous. Germline V gene data show CDR1 as SGHVS and CDR2 as FQNEAQ. This CDR3 is 15 amino acids long. Trimming removed 5 bases from V and 0 bases from J, with 11 bases in between. CDR3 in amino acids: CASSPLSNSGNTIYF. In DNA form, the CDR3 reads TGTGCCAGCAGCCCTCTGAGTAACTCTGGAAACACCATATATTTT.

J is TRBJ2-1 and V is TRBV28, with D possibly being TRBD2 (6 bases). CDR3 length: 14 residues. Germline V CDR1 and CDR2: MDHEN, SYDVKM. Between the trimmed V and J ends, which lost 3 bases and 3 bases, there was a span of 9 bases. The CDR3 protein is CASSFGGYYNEQFF. The CDR3 region has the DNA TGTGCCAGCAGTTTCGGGGGATACTACAATGAGCAGTTCTTC.

The chain has TRBV7-8 and TRBJ1-5, with a weak D call TRBD1 (5 bases). The V gene lost 2 bases and the J gene lost 6 bases, with 14 bases spanning the gap. The CDR3 totals 15 residues. Germline CDR1 is SGHVS and CDR2 is FQNEAQ. CDR3 nucleotides: TGTGCCAGCAGCTTACAGGGTGATAGGGGTCAGCCCCAGCATTTT. Its protein product is CASSLQGDRGQPQHF.

The rearrangement joins TRBV19 to TRBJ2-3, with a tentative D call TRBD2 (5 bases). Germline loops: CDR1 LNHDA, CDR2 SQIVND (reference sequence). The CDR3 is made up of 13 amino acids. The V end was cut by 3 bases, the J end by 1 base, with 5 bases between. The CDR3 loop reads CASSIGGTDTQYF. In nucleotides, the CDR3 is TGTGCCAGTAGTATCGGGGGCACAGATACGCAGTATTTT.

The chain uses TRBV19 and TRBJ2-2; 10 nucleotides agree with TRBD1. This CDR3 spans 15 amino acids. Germline values: CDR1 LNHDA, CDR2 SQIVND (reference sequence). V gave up 4 bases and J gave up 4 bases; unmatched junction bases: 3. The CDR3 reads CASSTGQGSTGELFF. The CDR3 bases are TGTGCCAGTAGTACGGGACAGGGGTCCACCGGGGAGCTGTTTTTT.

Note on this clone: A junction boundary mismatches the germline segment, possibly from a read error. The V gene is TRBV5-8, the J gene TRBJ2-1, with 7 bases identical to TRBD2. CDR1 SGHTS and CDR2 YDEGEE come from the germline V gene. The length of the CDR3 is 12 residues. This chain's CDR3 is CASSLVGGEQFF. In nucleotides, the CDR3 is TGTGCCAGCAGTTTGGTCGGGGGGGAGCAGTTCTTC.

The J gene is TRBJ2-7, the V gene TRBV9; D possibly matches TRBD1 or TRBD2 (5 bases each). The CDR3 has 13 residues. Trimming pared 0 bases from V and 6 bases from J, leaving 10 bases between. Germline CDR1 reads SGDLS; CDR2 reads YYNGEE. CDR3 sequence: CASSVAGGTEQYF. Written as DNA, the CDR3 is TGTGCCAGCAGCGTAGCTGGTGGGACCGAGCAGTACTTC. Full variable domain (rest looked up from reference TRBV9 and TRBJ2-7): DSGVTQTPKHLITATGQRVTLRCSPRSGDLSVYWYQQSLDQGLQFLIQYYNGEERAKGNILERFSAQQFPDLHSELNLSSLELGDSALYFCASSVAGGTEQYFGPGTRLTVT.

The rearrangement links TRBV11-2 to TRBJ2-2; tentatively, D is TRBD2 (5 bases). This CDR3 has 12 residues. The V gene's germline CDR1 is SGHAT and CDR2 FQNNGV. V was shortened by 7 bases and J by 5 bases, with 8 bases between the two germline ends. CDR3: CASTSGTGELFF. CDR3 DNA sequence: TGTGCCAGCACCTCGGGGACCGGGGAGCTGTTTTTT.

The V and J genes are TRBV29-1 and TRBJ1-4, with a weak D call TRBD1 (6 bases). With 4 bases removed from V and 6 bases from J, the gap between germline ends came to 12 bases. This CDR3 contains 13 residues. Germline CDR1 is SQVTM and CDR2 is ANQGSEA. CDR3 nucleotide sequence: TGCAGCGTTGTGGGGGGGCTTGATGAAAAACTGTTTTTT. Protein product: CSVVGGLDEKLFF. The whole variable domain, filled in from reference TRBV29-1 and TRBJ1-4, reads SAVISQKPSRDICQRGTSLTIQCQVDSQVTMMFWYRQQPGQSLTLIATANQGSEATYESGFVIDKFPISRPNLTFSTLTVSNMSPEDSSIYLCSVVGGLDEKLFFGSGTQLSVL.

The genes are TRBV2 and TRBJ2-1; TRBD2 agrees at 8 bases. The trim removed 4 bases at V and 6 bases at J, leaving 8 bases unmatched. Germline V CDR1 and CDR2: SNHLY, FYNNEI. This CDR3 has 15 residues. The CDR3 sequence: CASSAATSAVNEQFF. CDR3 nucleotide sequence: TGTGCCAGCAGTGCCGCGACTAGCGCCGTCAATGAGCAGTTCTTC.